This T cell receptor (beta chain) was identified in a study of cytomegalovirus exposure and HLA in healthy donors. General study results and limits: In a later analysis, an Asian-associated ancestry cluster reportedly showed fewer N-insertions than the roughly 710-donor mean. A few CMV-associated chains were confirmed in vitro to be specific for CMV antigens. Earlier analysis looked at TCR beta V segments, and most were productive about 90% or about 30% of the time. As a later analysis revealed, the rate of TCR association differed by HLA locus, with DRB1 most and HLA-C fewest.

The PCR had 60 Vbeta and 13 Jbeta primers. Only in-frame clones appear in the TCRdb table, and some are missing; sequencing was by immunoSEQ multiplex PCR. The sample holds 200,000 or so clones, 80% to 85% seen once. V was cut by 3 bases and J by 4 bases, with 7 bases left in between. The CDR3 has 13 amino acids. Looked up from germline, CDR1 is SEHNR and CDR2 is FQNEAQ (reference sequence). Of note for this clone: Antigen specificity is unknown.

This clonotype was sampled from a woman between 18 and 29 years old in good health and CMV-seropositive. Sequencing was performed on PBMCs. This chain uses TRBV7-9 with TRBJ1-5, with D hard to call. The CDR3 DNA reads TGTGCCAGCAGCTTTGGAGCGAATCAGCCCCAGCATTTT. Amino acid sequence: CASSFGANQPQHF.